The present T cell receptor (beta chain) was sequenced within a study of cytomegalovirus exposure and HLA in healthy donors. General study findings and limits: In a later analysis, most CMV-associated TCR beta chains appeared HLA-restricted. A later analysis linked some 18,000 TCR beta sequences to HLA alleles at 0.05 false discovery rate.

The CDR3 is 13 residues long. The V gene lost 4 bases and the J gene lost 0 bases, with 7 bases spanning the gap. The germline gives CDR1 SGDLS, CDR2 YYNGEE. Donors in the study were healthy people who gave bone marrow. The PCR had 60 Vbeta and 13 Jbeta primers. TCRdb keeps only in-frame clones here, not all; method: immunoSEQ multiplex PCR. The sample includes about 98,000 clones, 60% to 85% of them seen just once. Regarding this clone: Its antigen is unidentified.

The TCR was taken from a man aged 60 to 75 in good health and CMV-seropositive. Sequencing used PBMCs. The V call is TRBV9, the J call TRBJ1-1; D is undetermined. The CDR3 sequence: CASSRSVNTEAFF. CDR3 sequence (DNA): TGTGCCAGCAGCAGGAGCGTGAACACTGAAGCTTTCTTT.